Following are 6 T cell receptor beta chains from one sample sequenced in a study of blood T cell repertoires in COVID-19. TCRdb's copy holds only in-frame clones and misses some; the assay was immunoSEQ multiplex PCR. This table has 75,000 to 80,000 clones, 70% to 90% appearing once. Specimen: peripheral blood. The receptors were gathered from a man aged 55-75 years with COVID-19, enrolled during active disease.

The chain joins TRBV20-1 to TRBJ2-1; D is perhaps TRBD1 (5 bases). Trimming stripped 5 bases from V and 9 bases from J, with 11 bases between. Germline loops: CDR1 DFQATT, CDR2 SNEGSKA (reference sequence). The CDR3 consists of 11 residues. In DNA, the CDR3 is TGCAGTGCTCAAAAGGGGATTGAGCAGTTCTTC. It translates to CSAQKGIEQFF.

The chain joins TRBV28 to TRBJ2-7, with 9 bases fitting TRBD1. The CDR3 spans 11 residues. V lost 6 bases, J lost 11 bases, and 5 bases stayed unmatched. In germline, CDR1 is MDHEN, CDR2 SYDVKM. The CDR3 loop reads CASSLRDREYF. The CDR3 DNA reads as TGTGCCAGCAGCCTCCGGGACAGGGAGTACTTC. The full variable domain, rest sourced from reference TRBV28 and TRBJ2-7, is DVKVTQSSRYLVKRTGEKVFLECVQDMDHENMFWYRQDPGLGLRLIYFSYDVKMKEKGDIPEGYSVSREKKERFSLILESASTNQTSMYLCASSLRDREYFGPGTRLTVT.

The chain joins TRBV2 to TRBJ1-2; weak D call: TRBD1 (5 bases). The CDR3 consists of 14 residues. The ends were cut back, 7 bases at V and 1 base at J, with 13 bases in the middle. Germline V gene data show CDR1 as SNHLY and CDR2 as FYNNEI. In nucleotides, the CDR3 is TGTGCCAGCAAAACCGACAGAAGTAACTATGGCTACACCTTC. It yields the protein CASKTDRSNYGYTF.

V and J are TRBV28 and TRBJ1-4; 7 bases match TRBD1. Looked up from germline, CDR1 is MDHEN and CDR2 is SYDVKM. The CDR3 sequence is 14 residues long. Trimming removed 3 bases from V and 5 bases from J; junction bases left unmatched: 3. The CDR3 region has the DNA TGTGCCAGCAGTTTTACAGGGGAAAATGAAAAACTGTTTTTT. The encoded protein is CASSFTGENEKLFF.

This sequence joins TRBV6-5 and TRBJ1-3; 8 nucleotides match TRBD1. V lost 2 bases to trimming and J lost 2 bases; unmatched junction nucleotides: 2. Germline V gene lookup returns CDR1 MNHEY and CDR2 SVGAGI. The CDR3 totals 15 residues. The chain's CDR3 is CASSYGQGPGNTIYF. CDR3 in DNA: TGTGCCAGCAGTTACGGACAGGGCCCTGGAAACACCATATATTTT.

The CDR3 here is CASSLGQSMALHF. The CDR3 DNA is TGTGCCAGCAGCTTAGGCCAGTCCATGGCCCTCCACTTT. The chain links TRBV13 to TRBJ1-6; no definite D call. Trimming left V 0 bases short and J 14 bases short, with 11 bases between. Germline-derived CDR1 and CDR2 are PRHDT and FYEKMQ (reference sequence). The CDR3 spans 13 residues.